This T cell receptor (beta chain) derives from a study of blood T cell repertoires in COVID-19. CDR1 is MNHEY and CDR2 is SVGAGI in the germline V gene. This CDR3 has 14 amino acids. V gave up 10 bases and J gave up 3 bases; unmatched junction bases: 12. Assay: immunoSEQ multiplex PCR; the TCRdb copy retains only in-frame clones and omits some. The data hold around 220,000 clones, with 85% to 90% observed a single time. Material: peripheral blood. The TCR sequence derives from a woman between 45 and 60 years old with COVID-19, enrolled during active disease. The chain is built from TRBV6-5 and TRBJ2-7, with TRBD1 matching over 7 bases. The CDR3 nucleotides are TGTGCCATCATAAACCGGGACAGAGTCTACGAGCAGTACTTC. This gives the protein CAIINRDRVYEQYF.